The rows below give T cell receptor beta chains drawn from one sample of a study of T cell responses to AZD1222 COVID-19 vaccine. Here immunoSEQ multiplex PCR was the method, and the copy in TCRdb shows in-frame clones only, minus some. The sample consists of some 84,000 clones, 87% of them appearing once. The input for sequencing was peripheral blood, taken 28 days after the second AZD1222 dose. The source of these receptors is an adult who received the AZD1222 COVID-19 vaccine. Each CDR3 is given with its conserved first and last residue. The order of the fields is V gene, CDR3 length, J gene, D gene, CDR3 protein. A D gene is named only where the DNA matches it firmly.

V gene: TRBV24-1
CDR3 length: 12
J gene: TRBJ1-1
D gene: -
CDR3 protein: CATSDLGARAFF

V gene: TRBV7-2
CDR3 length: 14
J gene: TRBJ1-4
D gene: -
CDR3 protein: CASSLGRGEEKLFF

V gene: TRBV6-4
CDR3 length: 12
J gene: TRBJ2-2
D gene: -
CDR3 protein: CASGGSAGELFF

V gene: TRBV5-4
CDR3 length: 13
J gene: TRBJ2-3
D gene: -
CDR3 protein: CASSRQSTDTQYF

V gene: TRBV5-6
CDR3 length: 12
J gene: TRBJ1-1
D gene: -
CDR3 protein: CASSSLPGGAFF

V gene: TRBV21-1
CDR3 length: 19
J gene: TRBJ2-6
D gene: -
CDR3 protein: CASSKRGTGQSSGANVLTF

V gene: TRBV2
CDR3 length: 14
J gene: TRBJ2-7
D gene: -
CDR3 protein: CASSGEFRDYEQYF

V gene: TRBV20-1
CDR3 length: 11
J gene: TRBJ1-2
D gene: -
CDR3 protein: CSASTYYGYTF

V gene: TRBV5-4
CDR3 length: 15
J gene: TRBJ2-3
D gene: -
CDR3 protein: CASSSLGGEADTQYF

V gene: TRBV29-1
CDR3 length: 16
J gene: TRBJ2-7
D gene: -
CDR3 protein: CSVHPYDRTSTYEQYF

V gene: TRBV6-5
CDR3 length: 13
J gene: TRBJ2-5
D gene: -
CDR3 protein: CASSYRDRETQYF

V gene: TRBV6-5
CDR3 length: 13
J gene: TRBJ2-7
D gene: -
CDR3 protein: CASSYTGTYEQYF

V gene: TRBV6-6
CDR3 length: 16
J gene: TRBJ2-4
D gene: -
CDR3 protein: CASSPAGFLAKNIQYF

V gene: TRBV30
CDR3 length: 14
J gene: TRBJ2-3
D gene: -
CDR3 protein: CAWNPNGVTDTQYF

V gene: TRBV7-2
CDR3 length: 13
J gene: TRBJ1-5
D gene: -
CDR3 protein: CASSLGRDQPQHF

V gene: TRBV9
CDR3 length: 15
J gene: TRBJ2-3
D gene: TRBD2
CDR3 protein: CASSVGGGPGVTQYF

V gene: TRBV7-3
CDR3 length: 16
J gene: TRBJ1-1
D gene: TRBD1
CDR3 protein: CASSPRAGGQNTEAFF

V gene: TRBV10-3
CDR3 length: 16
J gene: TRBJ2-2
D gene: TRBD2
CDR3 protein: CAITTSGATNTGELFF

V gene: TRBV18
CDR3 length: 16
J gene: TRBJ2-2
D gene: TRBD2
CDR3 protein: CASSLGLAANTGELFF

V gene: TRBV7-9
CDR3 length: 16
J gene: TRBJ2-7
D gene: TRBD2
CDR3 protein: CASSPTLGGGPYEQYF

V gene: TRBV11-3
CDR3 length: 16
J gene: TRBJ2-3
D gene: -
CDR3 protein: CASSSRTGRSTDTQYF

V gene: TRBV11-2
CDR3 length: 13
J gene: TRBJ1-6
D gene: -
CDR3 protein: CASSLDQAGPLHF

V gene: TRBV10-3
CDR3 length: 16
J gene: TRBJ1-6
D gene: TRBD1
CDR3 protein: CAISDGDRDYNSPLHF

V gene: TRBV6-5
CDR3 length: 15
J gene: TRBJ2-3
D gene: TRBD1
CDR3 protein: CASSLGRGLSDTQYF

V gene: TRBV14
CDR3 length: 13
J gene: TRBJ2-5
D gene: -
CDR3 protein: CASSQGSVETQYF

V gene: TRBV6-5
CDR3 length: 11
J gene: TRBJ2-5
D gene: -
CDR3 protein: CASSHRETQYF

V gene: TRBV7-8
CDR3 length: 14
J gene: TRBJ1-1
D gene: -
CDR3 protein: CASSLRPLNTEAFF

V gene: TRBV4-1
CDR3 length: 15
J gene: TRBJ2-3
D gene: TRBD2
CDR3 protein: CASSRTSGGTDTQYF

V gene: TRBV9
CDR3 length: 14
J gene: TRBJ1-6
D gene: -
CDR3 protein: CASSVRGGNSPLHF

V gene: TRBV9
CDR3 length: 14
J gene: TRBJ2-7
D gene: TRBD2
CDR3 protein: CASSTSGTSYEQYF

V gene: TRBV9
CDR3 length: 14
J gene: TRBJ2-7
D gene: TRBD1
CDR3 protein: CASNRQGVIGEQYF

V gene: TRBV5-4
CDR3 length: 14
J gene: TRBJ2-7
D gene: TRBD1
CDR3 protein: CASSITGGIYEQYF

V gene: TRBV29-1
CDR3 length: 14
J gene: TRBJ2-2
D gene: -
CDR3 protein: CSVLTSFTTGELFF

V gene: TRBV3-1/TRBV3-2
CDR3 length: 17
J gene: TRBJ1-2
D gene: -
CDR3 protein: CASSHLQAGLDHWGYTF

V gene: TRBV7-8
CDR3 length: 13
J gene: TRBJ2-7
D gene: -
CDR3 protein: CASSLVSGPEQYF

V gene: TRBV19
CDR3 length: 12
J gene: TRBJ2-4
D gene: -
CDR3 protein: CASSAQGSFQYF

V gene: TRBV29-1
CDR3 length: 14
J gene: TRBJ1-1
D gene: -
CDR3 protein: CSGGAGELNTEAFF

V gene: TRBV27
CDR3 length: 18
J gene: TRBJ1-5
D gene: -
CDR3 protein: CASSLRGSTGTLDQPQHF

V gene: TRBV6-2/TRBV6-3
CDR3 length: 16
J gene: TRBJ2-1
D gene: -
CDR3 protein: CASTPHQVGGFGEQFF

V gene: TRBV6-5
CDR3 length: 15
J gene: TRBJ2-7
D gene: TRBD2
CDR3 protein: CASSYSLLAVYEQYF

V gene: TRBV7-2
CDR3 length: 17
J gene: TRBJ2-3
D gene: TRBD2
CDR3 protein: CASSTGLAGGYTDTQYF

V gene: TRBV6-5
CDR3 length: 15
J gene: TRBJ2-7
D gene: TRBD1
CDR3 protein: CASSYRGQGGYEQYF

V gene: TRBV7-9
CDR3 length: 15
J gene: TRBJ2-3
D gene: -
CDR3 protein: CASSLGQSFTDTQYF

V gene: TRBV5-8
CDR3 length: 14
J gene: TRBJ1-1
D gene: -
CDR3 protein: CASSPRGRNTEAFF

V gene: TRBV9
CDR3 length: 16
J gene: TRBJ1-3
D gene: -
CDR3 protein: CASSSQHAVSGNTIYF

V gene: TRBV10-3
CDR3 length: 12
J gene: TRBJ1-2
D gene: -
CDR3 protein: CAISRQEDGYTF

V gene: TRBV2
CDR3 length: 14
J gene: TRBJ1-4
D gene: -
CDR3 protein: CASRKDRFTEKLFF